The TCR beta chain described here comes from a study of shared clonotypes between healthy human individuals. Unmatched junction bases numbered 9, after V lost 6 bases and J lost 8 bases. The length of the CDR3 is 14 residues. From germline, CDR1 is MNHEY and CDR2 SMNVEV (reference sequence). A note on this clone: No antigen is known for it.

Some 27,000 T cell genomes, or roughly 200 ng DNA, went into the sorted-subset replicate PCRs. Repertoires were generated with immunoSEQ multiplex PCR, while TCRdb's copy carries only in-frame clones and drops some. The data contain 2,500,000 or so clones, approximately 94% of them seen just once; the ten biggest clones take up over 0.12%. Study results and limitations: It was the non-shared clonotypes that had lower generation probabilities than clonotypes shared by all four donors.

Sequenced input: naive CD4+ T cells sorted from blood. Subset here: CD45RA+ positively selected. The sequence was collected from a man aged 18 to 30 in good health. J is TRBJ1-5 and V is TRBV27; TRBD1 matches at 8 bases. DNA for the CDR3: TGTGCCAGCAGCCTCGGACAGGGTCTTGAGCCCCAGCATTTT. Residues: CASSLGQGLEPQHF.